One sample yielded the 29 T cell receptor beta chains listed below, sequenced in a study of beta chain features in type 1 diabetes. General observations from the study: There was a moderate but significant shortening of TCRB CDR3s in all four CD4+ subsets of Type 1 diabetes patients.

Their cognate antigens are unknown. Reverse transcribing all isolated RNA meant expressed TCRB transcripts were sequenced. Libraries were prepared by immunoSEQ multiplex PCR; TCRdb keeps only in-frame clonotypes and omits some of them. The sample shows about 660,000 clones, 11% to 15% of them seen only once. The sequenced material came from naive CD4+ T cells from blood. These receptors all stem from a man aged 18 to 30 with type 1 diabetes.

The chain has TRBV28 and TRBJ2-3; 7 bases are a match to TRBD1. This CDR3 spans 16 amino acids. Germline CDR1 reads MDHEN; CDR2 reads SYDVKM. V was clipped by 5 bases and J by 3 bases; unmatched bases: 11. DNA for the CDR3: TGTGCCAGCAGTCCCCAAGGGACAGTAGGGACAGATACGCAGTATTTT. Translated: CASSPQGTVGTDTQYF.

The rearrangement joins TRBV5-1 to TRBJ2-3; D is ambiguous. Trimming took 4 bases from V and 0 from J, leaving 9 bases between them. The CDR3 is 14 residues long. Germline V gene data show CDR1 as SGHRS and CDR2 as YFSETQ. The CDR3 coding sequence is TGCGCCAGCAGCCCCTCGACTAGCACAGATACGCAGTATTTT. The encoded protein is CASSPSTSTDTQYF.

This clone was detected only a few times. CDR3 sequence (DNA): TGTGCCAGCAGCTTAGGATGGGACTGGGGCTACACCTTC. Its protein product is CASSLGWDWGYTF. This sequence joins TRBV7-9 and TRBJ1-2; D might be TRBD1 (5 bases). Germline V gene data show CDR1 as SEHNR and CDR2 as FQNEAQ (reference sequence). Trimming took 1 base from V and 8 from J, leaving 11 bases between them. CDR3 length: 13 amino acids.

The chain recombines TRBV30 with TRBJ2-5; no firm D call. This CDR3 comprises 11 residues. V shed 1 base and J shed 4 bases, with 4 bases lying between them. Germline-derived CDR1 and CDR2 are GTSNPN and SVGIG (reference sequence). The CDR3 DNA reads TGTGCCTGGAGTGCCACAGAGACCCAGTACTTC. Translation: CAWSATETQYF.

The chain has TRBV25-1 and TRBJ2-7; 8 bases are a match to TRBD1. The CDR3 runs 16 residues. The V and J ends lost 1 base and 0 bases, in that order; junction bases with no gene match: 5. Germline lookup yields CDR1 MGHDK and CDR2 SYGVNS. The CDR3 nucleotides are TGTGCCAGCAGTGAATGGGGGACAGGCCTCTCCTACGAGCAGTACTTC. This translates into CASSEWGTGLSYEQYF.

V and J are TRBV2 and TRBJ2-4; D is perhaps TRBD1 (5 bases). With 4 bases removed from V and 0 bases from J, the gap between germline ends came to 13 bases. CDR3 length equals 16 residues. Germline lookup yields CDR1 SNHLY and CDR2 FYNNEI. For the CDR3, the DNA is TGTGCCAGCAGTGGGCACAGGCCCCTAGCCAAAAACATTCAGTACTTC. This translates into CASSGHRPLAKNIQYF.

The chain links TRBV9 to TRBJ2-1; D not certain. The germline V and J ends were trimmed by 3 bases and 0 bases, with 7 bases remaining between them. The CDR3 totals 14 residues. CDR1 is SGDLS, CDR2 YYNGEE, per germline. CDR3 in DNA: TGTGCCAGCAGCGCTCAGATCTCCTACAATGAGCAGTTCTTC. Translation: CASSAQISYNEQFF.

The chain employs TRBV4-3 and TRBJ1-1, with 7 bases identical to TRBD1. The CDR3 consists of 14 residues. Per the germline V gene, CDR1 is LGHNA and CDR2 is YSLEER. V lost 4 bases and J lost 5; bases outside the gene matches: 7. The CDR3: CASSRDRAQTEAFF. DNA for the CDR3: TGCGCCAGCAGCCGAGACAGGGCCCAAACTGAAGCTTTCTTT.

In this sample, this clone turned up a few times. The genes are TRBV2 and TRBJ2-2; possible D gene TRBD1, 6 bases. This CDR3 is 13 amino acids long. Germline lookup yields CDR1 SNHLY and CDR2 FYNNEI. The V end was cut by 6 bases, the J end by 6 bases, with 11 bases between. The CDR3 coding sequence is TGTGCCAGCAGCGAACAGGGTCCCGGGGAGCTGTTTTTT. Its translation is CASSEQGPGELFF.

This clone was counted between two and nine times. This chain links TRBV29-1 with TRBJ2-1; 7 bases are a match to TRBD2. The germline V gene has CDR1 SQVTM and CDR2 ANQGSEA. The V and J ends lost 2 bases and 8 bases, in that order; junction bases with no gene match: 3. CDR3 length: 12 amino acids. CDR3 loop: CSVELTSYEQFF. The CDR3 region has the DNA TGCAGCGTTGAACTGACTAGCTATGAGCAGTTCTTC.

This clone turned up a few times. This chain connects TRBV6-5 to TRBJ2-3; TRBD2 agrees at 8 bases. Germline assignment: CDR1 MNHEY and CDR2 SVGAGI. The CDR3 covers 15 residues. V gave up 6 bases and J gave up 0 bases; unmatched junction bases: 5. CDR3 nucleotide sequence: TGTGCCAGCAGGAATAGCGGGGCTAGCACAGATACGCAGTATTTT. Its protein is CASRNSGASTDTQYF.

The chain uses TRBV2 and TRBJ2-7; D might be TRBD2 (6 bases). Between the trimmed V and J ends, which lost 4 bases and 3 bases, there was a span of 7 bases. The CDR3 contains 12 residues. Germline CDR1 SNHLY, CDR2 FYNNEI. CDR3 in amino acids: CASSVSGYEQYF. The DNA of the CDR3 is TGTGCCAGCAGTGTTAGCGGCTACGAGCAGTACTTC.

About this clone itself: This sample also contains other DNA sequences that code for the same CDR3. This chain links TRBV9 with TRBJ1-3, with unresolved D. The V end was cut by 0 bases, the J end by 0 bases, with 7 bases between. CDR3 length: 15 amino acids. CDR1 SGDLS and CDR2 YYNGEE come from the germline V gene. CDR3 sequence: CASSVEGVSGNTIYF. The CDR3 DNA reads as TGTGCCAGCAGCGTAGAGGGAGTCTCTGGAAACACCATATATTTT.

J is TRBJ2-2 and V is TRBV2; 12 nucleotides line up with TRBD2. After removal of 4 bases from V and 5 bases from J, the junction contained 2 bases not matched to a gene. The CDR3 has 15 amino acids. Germline V lookup: CDR1 SNHLY, CDR2 FYNNEI. For the CDR3, the DNA is TGTGCCAGCAGTGGACTAGCGGGAGAAACCGGGGAGCTGTTTTTT. It yields the protein CASSGLAGETGELFF.

This clone came up a few times. Here the CDR3 reads CAWSRQANEKLFF. CDR3 coding DNA: TGTGCCTGGAGTCGACAGGCGAATGAAAAACTGTTTTTT. The V gene is TRBV30, the J gene TRBJ1-4, with D possibly being TRBD1 (6 bases). The V end was cut by 2 bases, the J end by 5 bases, with 9 bases between. The CDR3 has 13 residues. Germline values: CDR1 GTSNPN, CDR2 SVGIG (reference sequence).

This clone has just a few counts. The chain employs TRBV9 and TRBJ2-7, with D possibly matching TRBD1 (5 bases). The CDR3 extends over 14 amino acids. Germline V gives CDR1 SGDLS, CDR2 YYNGEE. With 0 bases removed from V and 1 base from J, the gap between germline ends came to 8 bases. This chain's CDR3 is CASSVGGQSYEQYF. In nucleotides, the CDR3 is TGTGCCAGCAGCGTAGGAGGACAATCCTACGAGCAGTACTTC.

The V and J genes are TRBV10-3 and TRBJ2-4; D tentatively reads TRBD1 or TRBD2 (5 bases each). With 0 bases removed from V and 5 bases from J, the gap between germline ends came to 8 bases. The CDR3 extends over 14 amino acids. Germline loops: CDR1 ENHRY, CDR2 SYGVKD. CDR3 amino acids: CAISESEGQNIQYF. CDR3 in DNA: TGTGCCATCAGTGAGTCAGAGGGGCAAAACATTCAGTACTTC.

This clone was detected a few times. The V gene is TRBV29-1, the J gene TRBJ1-5; D might be TRBD1 (5 bases). V lost 5 bases to trimming and J lost 3 bases, with 17 bases between them. The CDR3 sequence is 15 residues long. Germline V gives CDR1 SQVTM, CDR2 ANQGSEA. The CDR3 loop is CSVLTSGTANQPQHF. The CDR3 DNA follows: TGCAGCGTTCTCACTTCCGGGACCGCCAATCAGCCCCAGCATTTT.

The chain combines TRBV27 with TRBJ1-1; no clear D. Trimming removed 3 bases at V and 0 bases at J, with 5 bases between. The V gene's germline CDR1 is MNHEY and CDR2 SMNVEV (reference sequence). This CDR3 region has 13 residues. CDR3 DNA sequence: TGTGCCAGCAGTTTTGTAATGAACACTGAAGCTTTCTTT. This encodes CASSFVMNTEAFF.

The rearrangement uses TRBV29-1 and TRBJ1-2; D remains unclear. Trimming took 6 bases from V and 7 from J, leaving 9 bases between them. The CDR3 totals 10 residues. Germline values: CDR1 SQVTM, CDR2 ANQGSEA. The CDR3 DNA sequence: TGCAGCGTCCCGGGTGTTGGCTACACCTTC. Amino acid sequence: CSVPGVGYTF.

This rearrangement joins TRBV30 to TRBJ1-3; D uncertain. Trimming shortened V by 5 bases and J by 4 bases, and 9 bases separated the two germline ends. The CDR3 length is 12 residues. Germline V gene data show CDR1 as GTSNPN and CDR2 as SVGIG (reference sequence). The CDR3 DNA is TGTGCCTGGCAGACTATCGGAAACACCATATATTTT. It is translated as CAWQTIGNTIYF.

The V call is TRBV27, the J call TRBJ2-2; 9 bases align to TRBD1. Germline CDR1 and CDR2: MNHEY and SMNVEV (reference sequence). The V and J ends lost 8 bases and 6 bases, in that order; junction bases with no gene match: 10. This CDR3 comprises 15 residues. In DNA, the CDR3 is TGTGCCAGCGCCCGGGACAGGGTATCTCCCGGGGAGCTGTTTTTT. This gives the protein CASARDRVSPGELFF.

This clone appeared a few times. The J gene is TRBJ2-5, the V gene TRBV5-1; the D is unclear. The V end lost 4 bases, the J end lost 5 bases, and 12 bases lay between the germline ends. The CDR3 is made up of 13 amino acids. CDR1 is SGHRS and CDR2 is YFSETQ in the germline V gene. DNA of the CDR3: TGCGCCAGCAGCATTGGACCATTGGAGACCCAGTACTTC. Translation: CASSIGPLETQYF.

The chain recombines TRBV7-2 with TRBJ2-7, with a tentative D call TRBD2 (6 bases). From germline, CDR1 is SGHTA and CDR2 FQGNSA. V lost 3 bases and J lost 1, with 13 bases in between. The CDR3 consists of 15 residues. The CDR3 loop is CASSFGSPASYEQYF. The CDR3, as DNA: TGTGCCAGCAGCTTCGGGAGTCCAGCATCCTACGAGCAGTACTTC.

V is TRBV6-5 and J is TRBJ2-5; 7 bases align to TRBD1. Germline V CDR1 and CDR2: MNHEY, SVGAGI. V lost 9 bases and J lost 5; bases outside the gene matches: 9. There are 13 residues in the CDR3. Written as DNA, the CDR3 is TGTGCCAGTAAAGGGACAGTCGGGGAGACCCAGTACTTC. It is translated as CASKGTVGETQYF.

This clone was picked up a small number of times. This chain links TRBV5-1 with TRBJ2-1, with unresolved D. V dropped 5 bases and J dropped 4 bases, with 10 bases sitting between them. Germline CDR1 reads SGHRS; CDR2 reads YFSETQ. This CDR3 region has 13 residues. This CDR3 reads CASREDVYNEQFF. The CDR3 region has the DNA TGCGCCAGCAGAGAAGATGTTTACAATGAGCAGTTCTTC.

The chain couples TRBV4-1 to TRBJ2-7; 9 nucleotides agree with TRBD1. V lost 4 bases, J lost 2 bases, and 3 bases stayed unmatched. The CDR3 extends over 14 amino acids. Germline V CDR1 and CDR2: MGHRA, YSYEKL. The CDR3 DNA is TGCGCCAGCAGCCCGCGGACAGGGGCCTACGAGCAGTACTTC. Protein: CASSPRTGAYEQYF.

This clone was seen a handful of times. The chain links TRBV7-2 to TRBJ2-1; 7 nucleotides align to TRBD2. Losses at the gene ends were 3 bases for V and 10 bases for J; bases not matched to a gene: 6. Germline lookup yields CDR1 SGHTA and CDR2 FQGNSA. The CDR3 contains 13 residues. The CDR3 sequence: CASSLGSGIEQFF. CDR3 in DNA: TGTGCCAGCAGCTTGGGGAGCGGGATCGAGCAGTTCTTC.

This chain uses TRBV5-4 with TRBJ2-3, with 11 bases lining up with TRBD2. The CDR3 has 14 amino acids. V was pared by 7 bases and J by 6 bases, with 7 bases of the junction left unmatched. Germline V gives CDR1 SGHNT, CDR2 YYREEE (reference sequence). CDR3 DNA sequence: TGTGCCAGCGCCACTAGCGGGAGTACCGATACGCAGTATTTT. Translated: CASATSGSTDTQYF.